Listed below are T cell receptor beta chains from one sample, sequenced in a study of human T cells and chemical hapten exposure. TCRdb redid the calling of the RACE reads with MiXCR, one entry per CDR3 protein. The data contain some 65,000 distinct CDR3 sequences, about 5.7% of them seen just once; the ten biggest clones take up roughly 3%. The specimen sequenced was whole blood. The receptors were sampled from a female donor in good health. Some clones in this sample may be carry-over from other donors' samples. The CDR3 runs from the conserved cysteine through the conserved F or W. Fields, in order: V gene, D gene, clone size, J gene, CDR3 DNA, CDR3 protein. The D gene is left open where the match is weak. Expanded clones are given a class, and other clones once, few, many or no size at all.

>TRBV27|NA|many|TRBJ1-2
TGTGCCAGCACTTGCCCCTATGGCTACACCTTC
CASTCPYGYTF
>TRBV2|NA|many|TRBJ1-5
TGTGCCAGCAGCGGGGACAATCGAAGCAATCAGCCCCAGCATTTT
CASSGDNRSNQPQHF
>TRBV20-1|TRBD2|few|TRBJ2-3
TGCAGTGCTAGAGTCAGCGGGAGGGCCTTAACAGATACGCAGTATTTT
CSARVSGRALTDTQYF
>TRBV7-9|NA|few|TRBJ2-1
TGTGCCAGCAGCTTCAGCGGGCCGATGGGTGAGCAGTTCTTC
CASSFSGPMGEQFF
>TRBV5-6|NA|many|TRBJ1-1
TGTGCCAGCAGCCCTACGTACACAGGGTTCGAAGCTTTCTTT
CASSPTYTGFEAFF
>TRBV12-3/TRBV12-4|NA|many|TRBJ1-5
TGTGCCAGCAGTTTGGGACAGCCCCAGCATTTT
CASSLGQPQHF
>TRBV30|TRBD1|many|TRBJ2-7
TGTGCCTCCCGGTCCAACAGGGGCCCCCTTTCCGGCGAGCAGTACTTC
CASRSNRGPLSGEQYF
>TRBV30|NA|many|TRBJ1-1
TGTGCCTGGATCAGGGGCGCTGAAGCTTTCTTT
CAWIRGAEAFF
>TRBV6-5|TRBD1|NA|TRBJ2-5
TGTGCCAGCAGCGCGGGACAGGGAGTGACCCAGTACTTC
CASSAGQGVTQYF
>TRBV6-1|NA|NA|TRBJ2-3
TGTGCCAGCAGTGTACAGTGGGTTGGCACAGATACGCAGTATTTT
CASSVQWVGTDTQYF
>TRBV11-2|TRBD1|few|TRBJ2-5
TGTGCCAGCAGCCACGAGACAGGGAAGGGAGAGACCCAGTACTTC
CASSHETGKGETQYF
>TRBV7-9|NA|NA|TRBJ2-7
TGTGCCAGCAGTCTCGGCGGGACCGCGCTCGAGCAGTACTTC
CASSLGGTALEQYF
>TRBV9|NA|few|TRBJ2-3
TGTGCCAGCAGCGTCATTCACACAGATACGCAGTATTTT
CASSVIHTDTQYF
>TRBV28|TRBD2|many|TRBJ2-5
TGTGCCAGCAGCACCCGTGTAGCGGGAGTAACCCAAGAGACCCAGTACTTC
CASSTRVAGVTQETQYF
>TRBV7-2|TRBD2|many|TRBJ2-1
TGTGCCAGCAGCTTAGATGGTGGGAGGGCCTATGAATTATCCTACAATGAGCAGTTCTTC
CASSLDGGRAYELSYNEQFF
>TRBV19|NA|few|TRBJ1-4
TGTGCCAGTTCCAGCATAACGCAAGCTAATGAAAAACTGTTTTTT
CASSSITQANEKLFF
>TRBV6-2/TRBV6-3|TRBD2|few|TRBJ2-7
TGTGCCAGCATAGAGGACTCCTCAGCGGGGGAGCAGTACTTC
CASIEDSSAGEQYF
>TRBV29-1|TRBD1|few|TRBJ2-2
TGCAGCGTCCTCGAGGACAGGACGAACACCGGGGAGCTGTTTTTT
CSVLEDRTNTGELFF
>TRBV5-4|TRBD2|few|TRBJ2-1
TGTGCCAGCAGCCCGCTCCTAGCGGGAGGGCCAAATGAGCAGTTCTTC
CASSPLLAGGPNEQFF
>TRBV20-1|NA|few|TRBJ2-7
TGCAGTGCTAGTGCGCCAGGGAGATTTGGGGAGCAGTACTTC
CSASAPGRFGEQYF
>TRBV7-2|TRBD1|many|TRBJ2-6
TGTGCCAGCAGCGCAGGGACAGGGCTCTCTGGGGCCAACGTCCTGACTTTC
CASSAGTGLSGANVLTF
>TRBV28|NA|many|TRBJ1-4
TGTGCCAGCAGTTTTCCGGGAGGTGGAGAAAAACTGTTTTTT
CASSFPGGGEKLFF
>TRBV2|NA|many|TRBJ2-7
TGTGCCAGCAGTCGAGGGACATTCACCTACGAGCAGTACTTC
CASSRGTFTYEQYF
>TRBV5-1|NA|many|TRBJ2-7
TGCGCCAGCAGCCCATCCGGGACTGCCGTTTCCGAGCAGTACTTC
CASSPSGTAVSEQYF
>TRBV29-1|NA|NA|TRBJ2-3
TGCAGCGTCCCCTACCACACAGATACGCAGTATTTT
CSVPYHTDTQYF
>TRBV4-2|NA|few|TRBJ1-5
TGTGCCAGCAGCCAACAACCGGGACACAATAGCAATCAGCCCCAGCATTTT
CASSQQPGHNSNQPQHF
>TRBV29-1|NA|NA|TRBJ1-4
TGCAGCGTTGAAGAATGGCAGGGACCTAATGAAAAACTGTTTTTT
CSVEEWQGPNEKLFF
>TRBV20-1|NA|many|TRBJ2-7
TGCAGTGCTAGAGATTTGGGGATGGCAGGGATTGACGAGCAGTACTTC
CSARDLGMAGIDEQYF
>TRBV25-1|NA|few|TRBJ1-4
TGTGCCAGCAGACACTCTGCAACTAATGAAAAACTGTTTTTT
CASRHSATNEKLFF
>TRBV29-1|TRBD2|NA|TRBJ2-5
TGCAGCGTCCCGGGACTAGCGGTACAAGAGACCCAGTACTTC
CSVPGLAVQETQYF
>TRBV9|NA|once|TRBJ2-7
TGTGCCAGCAGCGTACGCGGTAGCTCCTACGAGCAGTACTTC
CASSVRGSSYEQYF
>TRBV4-2|NA|few|TRBJ2-1
TGTGCCAGCAGCCAAGGGGGGAGCTCCTACAATGAGCAGTTCTTC
CASSQGGSSYNEQFF
>TRBV6-2/TRBV6-3|TRBD1|NA|TRBJ1-4
TGTGCCAGCAGTAGCCCCACAAGAAAGGGGGCTGATGAAAAACTGTTTTTT
CASSSPTRKGADEKLFF
>TRBV28|NA|many|TRBJ1-6
TGTGCCAGCAGTTTATCGGGCTCACCCCTCCACTTT
CASSLSGSPLHF
>TRBV6-6|TRBD1|few|TRBJ2-3
TGTGCCAGCAGGGACAGGGGCACAGATACGCAGTATTTT
CASRDRGTDTQYF
>TRBV20-1|TRBD1|NA|TRBJ2-2
TGCAGTGCTAGATTACCTACAGGGGGAACCGGGGAGCTGTTTTTT
CSARLPTGGTGELFF
>TRBV11-2|TRBD1|NA|TRBJ2-3
TGTGCCACTTCAGGGGGATCTAGCACAGATACGCAGTATTTT
CATSGGSSTDTQYF
>TRBV5-1|NA|few|TRBJ2-1
TGCGCCAGCAGCCTGGGGTGGGTAGCCGGGGACAATGAGCAGTTCTTC
CASSLGWVAGDNEQFF
>TRBV27|TRBD2|NA|TRBJ2-7
TGTGCCAGCAGTCCCCGGGAGCGGGACTACGAGCAGTACTTC
CASSPRERDYEQYF
>TRBV28|TRBD2|NA|TRBJ2-1
TGTGCCAGCACCGGGGAGCGGGAGGAGTACAATGAGCAGTTCTTC
CASTGEREEYNEQFF
>TRBV5-1|TRBD1|few|TRBJ1-1
TGCGCCAGCAGCGACGGCAGGGGGGACACTGAAGCTTTCTTT
CASSDGRGDTEAFF
>TRBV18|NA|many|TRBJ1-2
TGTGCCAGCTCACCACCGAGTAGCTCGTGGGGCTACACCTTC
CASSPPSSSWGYTF
>TRBV10-3|TRBD1|many|TRBJ2-1
TGTGCCATCAGTGGGCGACAGGGTGGAGCGAACGAGCAGTTCTTC
CAISGRQGGANEQFF
>TRBV20-1|NA|few|TRBJ2-1
TGCAGTGCTAGTCTTAGGGCCGACTCCTACAATGAGCAGTTCTTC
CSASLRADSYNEQFF
>TRBV2|NA|NA|TRBJ2-4
TGTGCCAGCAGTGGATTTGGGCCACTCAAAAACATTCAGTACTTC
CASSGFGPLKNIQYF
>TRBV7-2|NA|few|TRBJ1-3
TGTGCCAGCAGCTACTCCCCCCCTGGAAACACCATATATTTT
CASSYSPPGNTIYF
>TRBV12-3/TRBV12-4|TRBD1|many|TRBJ1-2
TGTGCCAGCAGGGGGACAGGGAACTATGGCTACACCTTC
CASRGTGNYGYTF
>TRBV12-3/TRBV12-4|TRBD2|few|TRBJ2-3
TGTGCCAGCAGCCTACTAGCGGGGCGGGGAGATACGCAGTATTTT
CASSLLAGRGDTQYF
>TRBV20-1|NA|many|TRBJ2-3
TGCAGTGCTAGGGCTCCCGGACTCTCTGGCACAGATACGCAGTATTTT
CSARAPGLSGTDTQYF
>TRBV6-6|TRBD1|many|TRBJ1-2
TGTGCCAGCACTCACCGGGACAGAGAGCACTATGGCTACACCTTC
CASTHRDREHYGYTF